These 6 T cell receptor beta chains originate from one sample sequenced in a study of technical replicates of blood from several donors. Some clones are missing from TCRdb's copy, which holds only in-frame ones; the method was immunoSEQ multiplex PCR. Seen here are 84,000 or so clones, about 97% observed once, and the top ten hold more than 0.15%. Sequencing was done on a sample of T cells isolated from PBMCs. Source of these receptors: a human donor in good health.

The rearrangement uses TRBV5-6 and TRBJ1-2, with 7 nucleotides matching TRBD1. The V gene end was trimmed by 4 bases and the J gene end by 0 bases; junction bases not matched to a gene: 9. This CDR3 has 16 residues. Germline V gene data show CDR1 as SGHDT and CDR2 as YYEEEE. CDR3 nucleotides: TGTGCCAGCAGCCGGATCGAGGGGACAGCTAACTATGGCTACACCTTC. Protein: CASSRIEGTANYGYTF.

The rearrangement joins TRBV29-1 to TRBJ1-2, with D unclear. The CDR3 runs 14 residues. The V gene lost 0 bases and the J gene lost 4 bases, with 12 bases spanning the gap. The V gene's germline CDR1 is SQVTM and CDR2 ANQGSEA. The CDR3 coding sequence is TGCAGCGTTGAAGAGCAGGAGGGCACCTATGGCTACACCTTC. Residues: CSVEEQEGTYGYTF.

This clone was counted a single time. V gene TRBV6-5 combines with J gene TRBJ2-7; 8 bases are shared with TRBD1. The CDR3 is 15 amino acids. The germline V gene has CDR1 MNHEY and CDR2 SVGAGI. The trim removed 5 bases at V and 0 bases at J, leaving 6 bases unmatched. Here the CDR3 DNA reads TGTGCCAGCAGTACAGGACAGGGCATCTCCTACGAGCAGTACTTC. Translated: CASSTGQGISYEQYF.

This chain connects TRBV28 to TRBJ1-5; no definite D call. V was cut by 5 bases and J by 0 bases, with 8 bases left in between. The CDR3 totals 14 residues. Germline CDR1 is MDHEN and CDR2 is SYDVKM. This CDR3 reads CASSLTYSNQPQHF. In DNA form, the CDR3 reads TGTGCCAGCAGTCTCACTTATAGCAATCAGCCCCAGCATTTT. Variable domain in full (rest from reference TRBV28 and TRBJ1-5): DVKVTQSSRYLVKRTGEKVFLECVQDMDHENMFWYRQDPGLGLRLIYFSYDVKMKEKGDIPEGYSVSREKKERFSLILESASTNQTSMYLCASSLTYSNQPQHFGDGTRLSIL.

The chain employs TRBV15 and TRBJ2-1; no firm D call. Germline V gene sequence: CDR1 LNHNV, CDR2 YYDKDF (reference sequence). With 1 base removed from V and 6 bases from J, the gap between germline ends came to 4 bases. This CDR3 is 12 amino acids long. The CDR3 bases are TGTGCCACCAGCAGAGTTAGCAATGAGCAGTTCTTC. As protein: CATSRVSNEQFF. The entire variable domain, with the rest obtained from reference TRBV15 and TRBJ2-1, is as follows: DAMVIQNPRYQVTQFGKPVTLSCSQTLNHNVMYWYQQKSSQAPKLLFHYYDKDFNNEADTPDNFQSRRPNTSFCFLDIRSPGLGDTAMYLCATSRVSNEQFFGPGTRLTVL.

The genes are TRBV7-9 and TRBJ1-2; the D gene is possibly TRBD1 (6 bases). Germline V gives CDR1 SEHNR, CDR2 FQNEAQ (reference sequence). This CDR3 has 13 residues. V lost 4 bases and J 6 bases, leaving 12 bases between the germline ends. As DNA, the CDR3 is TGTGCCAGCAGCTCACGACAGGCGAATGGCTACACCTTC. Its protein product is CASSSRQANGYTF.